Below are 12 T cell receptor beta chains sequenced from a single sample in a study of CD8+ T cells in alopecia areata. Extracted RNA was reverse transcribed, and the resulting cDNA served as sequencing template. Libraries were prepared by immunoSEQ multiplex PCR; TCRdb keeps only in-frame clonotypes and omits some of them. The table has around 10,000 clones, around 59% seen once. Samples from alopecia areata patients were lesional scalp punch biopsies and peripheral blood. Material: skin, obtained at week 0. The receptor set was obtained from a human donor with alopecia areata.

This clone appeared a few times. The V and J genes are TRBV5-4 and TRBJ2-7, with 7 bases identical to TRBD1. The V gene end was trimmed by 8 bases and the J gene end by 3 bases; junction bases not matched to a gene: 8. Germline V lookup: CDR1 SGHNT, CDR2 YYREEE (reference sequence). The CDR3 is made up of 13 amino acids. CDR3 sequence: CASRGTARYEQYF. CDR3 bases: TGTGCCAGTCGAGGGACAGCCCGCTACGAGCAGTACTTC.

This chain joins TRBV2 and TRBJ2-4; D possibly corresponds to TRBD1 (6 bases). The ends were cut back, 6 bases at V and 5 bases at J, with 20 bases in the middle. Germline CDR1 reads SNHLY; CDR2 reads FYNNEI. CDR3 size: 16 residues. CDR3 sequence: CASRPDRDSYQNIQYF. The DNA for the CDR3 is TGTGCCAGCAGACCGGACAGAGACTCCTACCAAAACATTCAGTACTTC.

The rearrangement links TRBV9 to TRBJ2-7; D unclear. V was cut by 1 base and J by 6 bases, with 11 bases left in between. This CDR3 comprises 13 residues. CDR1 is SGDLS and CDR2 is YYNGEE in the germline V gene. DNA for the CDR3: TGTGCCAGCAGCGTACGTCCGGCTGGCGAGCAGTACTTC. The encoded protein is CASSVRPAGEQYF.

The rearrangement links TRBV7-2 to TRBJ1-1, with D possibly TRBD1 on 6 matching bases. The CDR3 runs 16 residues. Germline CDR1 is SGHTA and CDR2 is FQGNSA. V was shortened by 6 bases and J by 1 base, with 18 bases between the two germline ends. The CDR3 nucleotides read TGTGCCAGCAGTCGTCCAGGGGTCGGTGCGAACACTGAAGCTTTCTTT. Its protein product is CASSRPGVGANTEAFF.

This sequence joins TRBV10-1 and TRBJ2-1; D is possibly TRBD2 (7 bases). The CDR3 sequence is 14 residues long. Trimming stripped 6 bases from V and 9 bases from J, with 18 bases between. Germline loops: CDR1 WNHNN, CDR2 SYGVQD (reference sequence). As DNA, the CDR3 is TGCGCCAGCAGCCCACGACGGGGGGCGGGTGAGCAGTTCTTC. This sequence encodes CASSPRRGAGEQFF.

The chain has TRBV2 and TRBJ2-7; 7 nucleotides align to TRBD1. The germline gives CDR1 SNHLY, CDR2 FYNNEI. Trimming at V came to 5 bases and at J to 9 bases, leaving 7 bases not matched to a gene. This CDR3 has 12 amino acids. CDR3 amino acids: CASSKDRVAQYF. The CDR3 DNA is TGTGCCAGCAGTAAAGACAGGGTGGCGCAGTACTTC. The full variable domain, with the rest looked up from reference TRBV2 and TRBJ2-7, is EPEVTQTPSHQVTQMGQEVILRCVPISNHLYFYWYRQILGQKVEFLVSFYNNEISEKSEIFDDQFSVERPDGSNFTLKIRSTKLEDSAMYFCASSKDRVAQYFGPGTRLTVT.

CDR3 protein: CASSFDGEPQHF. The CDR3 coding sequence is TGTGCCAGCAGCTTTGACGGAGAGCCCCAGCATTTT. V usage is TRBV5-4 and J usage is TRBJ1-5; D remains unclear. The CDR3 covers 12 residues. V lost 2 bases and J 8 bases, leaving 8 bases between the germline ends. Germline V lookup: CDR1 SGHNT, CDR2 YYREEE (reference sequence).

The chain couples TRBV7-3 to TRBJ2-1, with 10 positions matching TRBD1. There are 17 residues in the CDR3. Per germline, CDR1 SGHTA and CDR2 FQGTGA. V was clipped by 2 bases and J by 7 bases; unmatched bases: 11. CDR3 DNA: TGTGCCAGCAGCTTAGGGACCGGGACAGGGGCGCGGAATGAGCAGTTCTTC. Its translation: CASSLGTGTGARNEQFF.

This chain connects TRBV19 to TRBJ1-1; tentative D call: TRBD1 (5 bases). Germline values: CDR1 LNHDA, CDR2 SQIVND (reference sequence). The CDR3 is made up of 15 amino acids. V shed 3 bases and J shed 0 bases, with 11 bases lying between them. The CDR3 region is CASSIQGRMNTEAFF. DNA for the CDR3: TGTGCCAGTAGTATTCAGGGAAGGATGAACACTGAAGCTTTCTTT.

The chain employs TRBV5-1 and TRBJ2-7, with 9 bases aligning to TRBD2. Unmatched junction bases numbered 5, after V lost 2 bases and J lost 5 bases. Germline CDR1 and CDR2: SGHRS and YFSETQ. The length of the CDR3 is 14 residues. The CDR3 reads CASSLAGGFNEQYF. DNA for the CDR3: TGCGCCAGCAGCTTAGCGGGAGGATTCAACGAGCAGTACTTC.

The chain's CDR3 is CASRVYRAGPSKGFYEQYF. DNA of the CDR3: TGTGCCAGCAGAGTTTATAGGGCAGGGCCATCAAAGGGTTTTTACGAGCAGTACTTC. This rearrangement joins TRBV27 to TRBJ2-5, with a weak D call TRBD1 (5 bases). The DNA end is more similar to TRBJ2-7, so the J call may be wrong. This CDR3 is 19 amino acids long. The V gene's germline CDR1 is MNHEY and CDR2 SMNVEV (reference sequence).

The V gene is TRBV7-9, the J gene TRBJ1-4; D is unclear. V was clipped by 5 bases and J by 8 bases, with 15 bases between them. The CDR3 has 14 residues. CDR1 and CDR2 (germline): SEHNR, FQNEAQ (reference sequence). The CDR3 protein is CASSAVGGSEKLFF. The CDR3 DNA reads TGTGCCAGCAGCGCAGTCGGTGGGTCCGAAAAACTGTTTTTT.